This TCR beta chain was captured by sequencing in a study of blood T cell repertoires in COVID-19. Overall study context: The study drew acute and convalescent COVID-19 samples from the United States, Italy and Spain. Sources were T cells, B-cell-depleted T cells, or PBMCs; the material itself was cDNA or gDNA.

Trimming took off 2 bases at V and 0 bases at J, with 4 bases between the two ends. Germline V gene lookup returns CDR1 SGHNT and CDR2 YENEEA. The CDR3 is 13 amino acids. This clone was observed once. Per the original data handling: How many nucleated cells were present was estimated from reference gene primer amplification. Profiling relied on immunoSEQ multiplex PCR, and the TCRdb table lists in-frame clones only, not all of them. Clone size and V and J calls were adopted from that table, with D and trimming inferred from the DNA. The table has some 150,000 clones, over 75% seen once. Followed longitudinally, the Seattle patients had been enrolled during active infection.

Sequenced input: peripheral blood. The J gene is TRBJ1-1, the V gene TRBV11-3; D is undetermined. The sequence was collected from a man aged 55 to 70 with COVID-19, enrolled during active disease. CDR3 nucleotide sequence: TGTGCCAGCAGCTTATCGGTGAACACTGAAGCTTTCTTT. Its protein product is CASSLSVNTEAFF. The full variable domain, with the rest looked up from reference TRBV11-3 and TRBJ1-1, is EAGVVQSPRYKIIEKKQPVAFWCNPISGHNTLYWYLQNLGQGPELLIRYENEEAVDDSQLPKDRFSAERLKGVDSTLKIQPAELGDSAVYLCASSLSVNTEAFFGQGTRLTVV.